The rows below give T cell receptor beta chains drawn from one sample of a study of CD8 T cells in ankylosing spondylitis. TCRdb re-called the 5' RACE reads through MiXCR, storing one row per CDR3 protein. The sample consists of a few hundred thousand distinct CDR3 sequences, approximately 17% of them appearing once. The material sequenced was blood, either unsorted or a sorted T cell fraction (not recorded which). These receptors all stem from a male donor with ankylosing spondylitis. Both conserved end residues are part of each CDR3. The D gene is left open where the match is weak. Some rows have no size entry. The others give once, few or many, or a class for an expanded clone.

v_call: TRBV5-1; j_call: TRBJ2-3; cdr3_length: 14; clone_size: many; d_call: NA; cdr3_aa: CASSLRDPTDTQYF; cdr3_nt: TGCGCCAGCAGCTTGCGGGATCCCACAGATACGCAGTATTTT
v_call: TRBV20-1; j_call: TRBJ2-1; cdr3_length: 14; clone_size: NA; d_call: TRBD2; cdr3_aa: CSARYSGNSDEQFF; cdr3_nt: TGCAGTGCTAGATATAGCGGGAATAGCGATGAGCAGTTCTTC
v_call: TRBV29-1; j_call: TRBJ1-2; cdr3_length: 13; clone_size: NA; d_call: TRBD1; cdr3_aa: CSGRDRENYGYTF; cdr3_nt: TGCAGCGGTAGGGACAGGGAAAACTATGGCTACACCTTC
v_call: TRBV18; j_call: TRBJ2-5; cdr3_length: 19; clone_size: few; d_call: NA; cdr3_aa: CASSRLPGQGASHQETQYF; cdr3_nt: TGTGCCAGCTCACGTCTCCCCGGTCAGGGAGCTTCCCACCAAGAGACCCAGTACTTC
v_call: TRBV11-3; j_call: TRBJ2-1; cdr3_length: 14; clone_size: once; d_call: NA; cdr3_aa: CASSLPGPYNEQFF; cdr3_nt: TGTGCCAGCAGCCTACCGGGGCCCTACAATGAGCAGTTCTTC
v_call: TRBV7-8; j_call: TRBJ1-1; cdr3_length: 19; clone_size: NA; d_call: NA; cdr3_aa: CASSLNNINTGKVNTEAFF; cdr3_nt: TGTGCCAGCAGCCTCAACAATATAAATACAGGGAAGGTGAACACTGAAGCTTTCTTT
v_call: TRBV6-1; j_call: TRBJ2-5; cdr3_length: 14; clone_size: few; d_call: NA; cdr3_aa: CASRGGGLQETQYF; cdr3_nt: TGTGCCAGCAGAGGGGGCGGACTACAAGAGACCCAGTACTTC
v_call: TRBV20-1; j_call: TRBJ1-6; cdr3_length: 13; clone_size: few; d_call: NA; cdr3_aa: CSAPGSWNSPLHF; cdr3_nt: TGCAGTGCTCCGGGATCCTGGAATTCACCCCTCCACTTT
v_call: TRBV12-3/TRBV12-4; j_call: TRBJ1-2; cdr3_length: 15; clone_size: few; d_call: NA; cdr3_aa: CASSQQKSTNYGYTF; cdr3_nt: TGTGCCAGCAGTCAACAGAAGTCTACTAACTATGGCTACACCTTC
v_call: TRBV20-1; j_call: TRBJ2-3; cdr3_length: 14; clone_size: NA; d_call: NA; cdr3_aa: CSASVRGSTDTQYF; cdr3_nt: TGCAGTGCTAGTGTGCGGGGAAGCACAGATACGCAGTATTTT
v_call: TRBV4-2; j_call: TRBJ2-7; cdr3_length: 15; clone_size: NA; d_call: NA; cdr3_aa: CASSQEVGRPYEQYF; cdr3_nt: TGTGCCAGCAGCCAAGAGGTAGGACGTCCCTACGAGCAGTACTTC
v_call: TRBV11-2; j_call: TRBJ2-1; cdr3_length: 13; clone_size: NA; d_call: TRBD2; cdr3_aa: CACSASGNNEQFF; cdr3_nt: TGTGCCTGTTCGGCTAGCGGAAACAATGAGCAGTTCTTC
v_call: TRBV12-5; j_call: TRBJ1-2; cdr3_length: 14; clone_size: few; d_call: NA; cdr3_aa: CASGFGQGNYGYTF; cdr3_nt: TGTGCTAGTGGTTTTGGGCAGGGAAACTATGGCTACACCTTC
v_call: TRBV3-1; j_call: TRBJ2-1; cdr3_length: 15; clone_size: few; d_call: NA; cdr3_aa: CASSPRGAAYNEQFF; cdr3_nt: TGTGCCAGCAGCCCGAGGGGGGCCGCCTACAATGAGCAGTTCTTC
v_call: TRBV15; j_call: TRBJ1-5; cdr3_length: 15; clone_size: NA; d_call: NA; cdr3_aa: CATSRAGQADKPQHF; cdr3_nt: TGTGCCACCAGCAGAGCTGGGCAGGCAGATAAGCCCCAGCATTTT
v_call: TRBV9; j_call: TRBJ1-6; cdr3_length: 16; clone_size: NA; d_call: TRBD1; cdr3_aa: CASSASPGQINSPLHF; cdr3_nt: TGTGCCAGCAGCGCCAGCCCGGGACAGATCAATTCACCCCTCCACTTT
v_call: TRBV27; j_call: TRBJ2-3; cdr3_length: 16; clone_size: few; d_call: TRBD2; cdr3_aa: CASSLRLAGVTDTQYF; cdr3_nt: TGTGCCAGCAGTCTCCGACTAGCGGGAGTAACAGATACGCAGTATTTT
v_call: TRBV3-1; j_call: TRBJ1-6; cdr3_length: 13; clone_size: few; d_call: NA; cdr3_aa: CASSQVTDSPLHF; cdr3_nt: TGTGCCAGCAGCCAAGTTACGGATTCACCCCTCCACTTT
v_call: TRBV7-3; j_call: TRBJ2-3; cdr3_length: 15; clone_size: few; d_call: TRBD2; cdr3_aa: CASSLDGLARDTQYF; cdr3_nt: TGTGCCAGCAGCTTAGACGGACTAGCGAGAGATACGCAGTATTTT
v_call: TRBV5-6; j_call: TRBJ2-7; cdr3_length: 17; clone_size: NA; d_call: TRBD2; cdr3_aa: CASSLWGLAGGSYEQYF; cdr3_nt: TGTGCCAGCAGCTTGTGGGGACTAGCGGGAGGCTCCTACGAGCAGTACTTC
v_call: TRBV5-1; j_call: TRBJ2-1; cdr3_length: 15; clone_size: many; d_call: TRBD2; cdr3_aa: CASSRGLAGEGEQFF; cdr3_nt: TGCGCCAGCAGCCGTGGACTAGCGGGAGAAGGTGAGCAGTTCTTC
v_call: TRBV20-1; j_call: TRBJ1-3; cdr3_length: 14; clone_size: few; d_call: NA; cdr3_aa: CSASGASSGNTIYF; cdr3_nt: TGCAGTGCTAGCGGAGCAAGCTCTGGAAACACCATATATTTT
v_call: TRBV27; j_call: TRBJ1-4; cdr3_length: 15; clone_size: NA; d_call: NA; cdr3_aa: CASRRDTKPNEKLFF; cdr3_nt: TGTGCCAGCAGACGTGACACCAAACCAAATGAAAAACTGTTTTTT
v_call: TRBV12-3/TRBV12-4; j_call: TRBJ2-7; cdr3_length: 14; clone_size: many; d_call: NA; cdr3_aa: CASRTVSAPYEQYF; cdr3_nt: TGTGCCAGCAGGACCGTCTCGGCCCCTTACGAGCAGTACTTC
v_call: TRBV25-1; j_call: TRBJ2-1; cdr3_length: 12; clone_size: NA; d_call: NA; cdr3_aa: CASSEYGTKQFF; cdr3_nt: TGTGCCAGCAGTGAATATGGCACCAAGCAGTTCTTC
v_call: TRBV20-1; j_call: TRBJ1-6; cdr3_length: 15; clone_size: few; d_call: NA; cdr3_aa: CSAQTGQSYNSPLHF; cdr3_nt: TGCAGTGCCCAGACAGGACAGTCTTATAATTCACCCCTCCACTTT
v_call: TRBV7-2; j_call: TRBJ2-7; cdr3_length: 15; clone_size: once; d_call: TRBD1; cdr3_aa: CASRITGGNPYEQYF; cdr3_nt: TGTGCCAGCAGAATCACAGGGGGCAACCCCTACGAGCAGTACTTC
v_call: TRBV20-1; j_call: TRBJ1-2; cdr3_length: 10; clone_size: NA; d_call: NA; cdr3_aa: CRPGVLGYTF; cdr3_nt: TGCAGGCCCGGGGTCCTTGGCTACACCTTC
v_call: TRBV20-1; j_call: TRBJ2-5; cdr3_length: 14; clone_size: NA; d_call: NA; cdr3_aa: CSARTGEGQETQYF; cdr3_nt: TGCAGTGCTAGGACGGGAGAAGGCCAAGAGACCCAGTACTTC
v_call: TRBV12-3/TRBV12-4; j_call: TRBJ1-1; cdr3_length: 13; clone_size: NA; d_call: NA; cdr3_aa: CASGRTENTEAFF; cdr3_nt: TGTGCCAGCGGGAGGACAGAAAACACTGAAGCTTTCTTT
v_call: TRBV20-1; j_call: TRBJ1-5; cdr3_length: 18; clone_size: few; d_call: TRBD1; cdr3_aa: CSAPENSRPGTGGQPQHF; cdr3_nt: TGCAGTGCCCCTGAGAACTCGAGACCCGGGACAGGGGGTCAGCCCCAGCATTTT
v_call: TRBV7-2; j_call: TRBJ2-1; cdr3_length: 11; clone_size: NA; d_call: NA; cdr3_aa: CASSLAGRQFF; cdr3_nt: TGTGCCAGCAGCTTAGCCGGAAGGCAGTTCTTC
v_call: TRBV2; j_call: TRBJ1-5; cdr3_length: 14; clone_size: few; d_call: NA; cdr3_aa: CASSIGGSNQPQHF; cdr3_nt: TGTGCCAGCAGTATCGGGGGTAGCAATCAGCCCCAGCATTTT
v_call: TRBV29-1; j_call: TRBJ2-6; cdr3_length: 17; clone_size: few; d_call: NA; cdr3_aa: CSVEDRGWASGANVLTF; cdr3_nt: TGCAGCGTTGAAGACCGGGGATGGGCGTCTGGGGCCAACGTCCTGACTTTC
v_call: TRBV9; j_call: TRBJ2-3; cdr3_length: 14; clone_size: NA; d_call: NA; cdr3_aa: CASSGNPLADTQYF; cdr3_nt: TGTGCCAGCAGCGGAAACCCTTTGGCAGATACGCAGTATTTT
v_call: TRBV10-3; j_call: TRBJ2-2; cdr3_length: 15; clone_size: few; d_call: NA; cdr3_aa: CASRGAGVGTGELFF; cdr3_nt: TGTGCCAGCAGGGGGGCGGGAGTAGGCACCGGGGAGCTGTTTTTT
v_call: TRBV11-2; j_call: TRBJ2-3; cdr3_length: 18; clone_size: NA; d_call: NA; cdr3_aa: CASSLGAKGSTSTDTQYF; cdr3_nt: TGTGCCAGCAGCTTGGGTGCGAAGGGGTCAACTAGCACAGATACGCAGTATTTT
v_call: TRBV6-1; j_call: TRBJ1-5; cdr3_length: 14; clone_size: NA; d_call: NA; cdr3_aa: CASSERGGGGPQHF; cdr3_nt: TGTGCCAGCAGTGAAAGGGGGGGAGGTGGGCCCCAGCATTTT
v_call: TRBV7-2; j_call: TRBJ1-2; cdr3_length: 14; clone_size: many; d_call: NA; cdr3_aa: CASSLGFPGEGYTF; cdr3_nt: TGTGCCAGCAGCTTAGGATTCCCAGGGGAGGGCTACACCTTC
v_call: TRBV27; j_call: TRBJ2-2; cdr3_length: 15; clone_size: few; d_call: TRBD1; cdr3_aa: CASISSGTATGELFF; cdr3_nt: TGTGCCAGCATCTCTTCCGGGACAGCGACCGGGGAGCTGTTTTTT
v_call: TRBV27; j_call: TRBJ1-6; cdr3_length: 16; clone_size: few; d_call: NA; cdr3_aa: CASSLRGEPYYSPLHF; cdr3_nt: TGTGCCAGCAGTCTCCGGGGGGAACCTTACTATTCACCCCTCCACTTT
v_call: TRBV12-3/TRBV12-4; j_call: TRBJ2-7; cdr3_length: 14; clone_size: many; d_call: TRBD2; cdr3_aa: CASSQTSGDYEQYF; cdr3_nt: TGTGCCAGCAGCCAGACTAGCGGGGACTACGAGCAGTACTTC
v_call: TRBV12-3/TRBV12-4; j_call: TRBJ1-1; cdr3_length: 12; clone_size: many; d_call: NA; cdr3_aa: CASRRTNTEAFF; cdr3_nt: TGTGCCAGCAGAAGGACTAACACTGAAGCTTTCTTT
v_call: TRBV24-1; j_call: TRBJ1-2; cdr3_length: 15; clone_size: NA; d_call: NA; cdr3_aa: CATSDSGTSLGGYTF; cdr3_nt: TGTGCCACCAGTGATTCCGGGACCTCCCTAGGCGGCTACACCTTC
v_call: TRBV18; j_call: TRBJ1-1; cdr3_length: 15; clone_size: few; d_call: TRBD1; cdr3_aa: CASSNVGTGGTEAFF; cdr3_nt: TGTGCCAGCTCAAACGTGGGGACAGGGGGTACTGAAGCTTTCTTT
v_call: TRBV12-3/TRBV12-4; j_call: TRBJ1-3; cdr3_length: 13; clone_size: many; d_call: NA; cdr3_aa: CASSFIPGHTIYF; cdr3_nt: TGTGCCAGCAGTTTCATCCCTGGACACACCATATATTTT
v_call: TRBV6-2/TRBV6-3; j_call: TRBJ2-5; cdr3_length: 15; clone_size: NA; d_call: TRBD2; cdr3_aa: CASSYSSGRRETQYF; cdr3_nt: TGTGCCAGCAGTTACAGTAGCGGGAGGCGCGAGACCCAGTACTTC
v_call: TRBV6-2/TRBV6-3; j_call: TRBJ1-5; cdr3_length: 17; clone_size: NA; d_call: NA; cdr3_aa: CASSSRQAGYSNQPQHF; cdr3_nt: TGTGCCAGCAGTTCCCGCCAGGCAGGATATAGCAATCAGCCCCAGCATTTT
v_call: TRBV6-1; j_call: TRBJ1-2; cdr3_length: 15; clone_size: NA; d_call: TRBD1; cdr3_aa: CASSEATGAFYGYTF; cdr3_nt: TGTGCCAGCAGTGAAGCTACAGGGGCCTTCTATGGCTACACCTTC
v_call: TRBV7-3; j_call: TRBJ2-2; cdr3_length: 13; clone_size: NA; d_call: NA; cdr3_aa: CASSSTGSGELFF; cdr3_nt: TGTGCCAGCAGCTCTACAGGGTCCGGGGAGCTGTTTTTT
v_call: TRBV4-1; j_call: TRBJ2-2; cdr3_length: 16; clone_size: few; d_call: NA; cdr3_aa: CASSQDPDSRAGELFF; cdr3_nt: TGCGCCAGCAGCCAAGATCCAGACTCGAGGGCCGGGGAGCTGTTTTTT
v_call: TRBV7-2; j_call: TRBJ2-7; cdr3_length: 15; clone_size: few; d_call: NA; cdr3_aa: CASSYSQGSSYEQYF; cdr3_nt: TGTGCCAGCAGCTACTCCCAGGGGTCCTCCTACGAGCAGTACTTC
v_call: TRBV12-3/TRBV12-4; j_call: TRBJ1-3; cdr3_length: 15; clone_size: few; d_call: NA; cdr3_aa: CASSSVASSGNTIYF; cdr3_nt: TGTGCCAGCAGTTCGGTGGCCAGCTCTGGAAACACCATATATTTT